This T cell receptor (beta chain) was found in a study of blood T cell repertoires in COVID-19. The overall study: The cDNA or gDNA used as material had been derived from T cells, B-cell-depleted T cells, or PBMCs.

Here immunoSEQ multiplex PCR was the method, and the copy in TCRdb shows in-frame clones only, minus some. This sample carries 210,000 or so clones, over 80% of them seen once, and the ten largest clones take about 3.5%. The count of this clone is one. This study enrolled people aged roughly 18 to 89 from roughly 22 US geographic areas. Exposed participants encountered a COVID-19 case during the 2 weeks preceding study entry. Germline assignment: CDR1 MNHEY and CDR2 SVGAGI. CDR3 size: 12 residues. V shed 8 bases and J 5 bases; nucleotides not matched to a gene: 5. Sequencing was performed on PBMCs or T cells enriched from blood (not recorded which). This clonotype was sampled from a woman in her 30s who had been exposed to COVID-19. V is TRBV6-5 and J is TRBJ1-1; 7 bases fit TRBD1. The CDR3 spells CASGGGRTEAFF. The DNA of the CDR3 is TGTGCCAGCGGAGGGGGCCGGACTGAAGCTTTCTTT.